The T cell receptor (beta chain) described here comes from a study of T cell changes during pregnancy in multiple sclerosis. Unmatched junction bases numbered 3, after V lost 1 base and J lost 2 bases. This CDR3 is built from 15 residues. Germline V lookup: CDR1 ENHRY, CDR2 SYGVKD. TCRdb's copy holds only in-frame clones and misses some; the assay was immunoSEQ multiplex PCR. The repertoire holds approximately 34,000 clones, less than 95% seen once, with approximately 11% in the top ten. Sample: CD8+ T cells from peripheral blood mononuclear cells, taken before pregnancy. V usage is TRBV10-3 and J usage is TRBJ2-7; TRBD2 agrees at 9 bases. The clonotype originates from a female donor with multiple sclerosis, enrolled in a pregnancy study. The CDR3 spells CAISEFPSGTYEQYF. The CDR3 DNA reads TGTGCCATCAGTGAGTTTCCTAGCGGGACCTACGAGCAGTACTTC.